This T cell receptor (beta chain) was retrieved from a study of vaccination and CD4 T cells after COVID-19. Study background: Convalescent patients gave post-COVID blood a median roughly 96 days post-diagnosis, range 35 to 161. Each of the control cultures got a CEFX pool, an HIV-1 Nef pool, or no peptide.

At the Johns Hopkins FTIC core, DNA taken from cultured CD4+ T cells was sequenced by way of the Oncomine TCR Beta short-read assay. TCRdb itself ran the PCR reads through MiXCR, one entry per CDR3 protein. The sample yields 5,900 or so distinct CDR3 sequences, approximately 31% seen once. The treatment was: roughly 10-day PBMC culture with coronavirus spike peptide pools or control peptides (ViraFEST assay). This clonotype is termed large. Its antigen is currently unknown. The CDR3 spans 14 residues. CDR1 is SEHNR and CDR2 is FQNEAQ in the germline V gene (reference sequence). Trimming removed 5 bases from V and 5 bases from J, with 16 bases in between.

This sequence joins TRBV7-9 and TRBJ2-7; D is unclear. This clonotype was obtained from a human donor who had recovered from COVID-19. Source: CD4+ T cells from blood, cultured in vitro, taken after SARS-CoV-2 vaccination. CDR3 sequence: CASSTGHEGHEQYF. The CDR3 DNA follows: TGTGCCAGCAGCACGGGCCACGAAGGCCACGAGCAGTACTTC.